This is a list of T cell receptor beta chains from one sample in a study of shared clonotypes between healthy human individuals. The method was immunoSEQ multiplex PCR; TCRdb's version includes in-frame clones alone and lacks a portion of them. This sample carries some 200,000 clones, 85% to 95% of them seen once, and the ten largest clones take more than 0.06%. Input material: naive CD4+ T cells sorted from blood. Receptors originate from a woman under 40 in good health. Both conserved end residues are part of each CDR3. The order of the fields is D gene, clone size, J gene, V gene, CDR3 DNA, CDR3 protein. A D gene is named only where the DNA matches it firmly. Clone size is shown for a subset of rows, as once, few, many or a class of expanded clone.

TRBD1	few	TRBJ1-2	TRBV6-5	TGTGCCAGCAGTTACTCGGGACAGGAGATATACACCTTC	CASSYSGQEIYTF
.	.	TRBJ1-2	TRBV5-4	TGTGCCAGCAGCTTGGCAGACAGATACAACTATGGCTACACCTTC	CASSLADRYNYGYTF
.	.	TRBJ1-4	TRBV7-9	TGTGCCAGCAGCCGACTCCCTCCTGAAAAACTGTTTTTT	CASSRLPPEKLFF
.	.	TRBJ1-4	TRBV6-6	TGTGCCAGCAGTTTGCAGGACCGGACCCAGCGTGAAAAACTGTTTTTT	CASSLQDRTQREKLFF
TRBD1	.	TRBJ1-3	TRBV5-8	TGTGCCAGCAGCTCGTCGCGAACCGGGACAGGGGGAAACACCATATATTTT	CASSSSRTGTGGNTIYF
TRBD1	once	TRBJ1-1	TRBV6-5	TGTGCCAGCAGGCCCCACAGGGGGGCAGGGATTGAAGCTTTCTTT	CASRPHRGAGIEAFF
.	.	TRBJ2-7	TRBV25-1	TGTGCCAGCAGTGAATATGGCGAGCAGTACTTC	CASSEYGEQYF
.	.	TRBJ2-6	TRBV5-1	TGCGCCAGCAGCTTGGGTACTGGGGCCAACGTCCTGACTTTC	CASSLGTGANVLTF
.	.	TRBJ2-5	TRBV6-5	TGTGCCAGCAGCCGGGATCAAGAGACCCAGTACTTC	CASSRDQETQYF
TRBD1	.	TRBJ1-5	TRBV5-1	TGCGCCAGCAGCGTAGGACAGGGAAATCAGCCCCAGCATTTT	CASSVGQGNQPQHF
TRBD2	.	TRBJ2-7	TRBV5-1	TGCGCCAGCAGCCAAATTCTAGCGGGAGGTCGGAACGAGCAGTACTTC	CASSQILAGGRNEQYF
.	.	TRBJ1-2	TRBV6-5	TGTGCCACAGGAAGGGGACCTAACTATGGCTACACCTTC	CATGRGPNYGYTF
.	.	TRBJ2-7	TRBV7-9	TGTGCCAGCAGCTTAGCGGAGGAGGAGCAGTACTTC	CASSLAEEEQYF
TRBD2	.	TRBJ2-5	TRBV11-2	TGTGCCAGCAGCTTAGATTATTGGAGCGGGACAGAGACCCAGTACTTC	CASSLDYWSGTETQYF
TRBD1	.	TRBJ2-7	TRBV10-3	TGTGCCATCAGGACAGGGATTAGCTCCTACGAGCAGTACTTC	CAIRTGISSYEQYF
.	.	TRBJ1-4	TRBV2	TGTGCCAGCAGTGAATTGGGTGAGGAAAAACTGTTTTTT	CASSELGEEKLFF
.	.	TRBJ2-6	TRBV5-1	TGCGCCAGCAGCAACAGCCGGTCGGGGTCTGGGGCCAACGTCCTGACTTTC	CASSNSRSGSGANVLTF
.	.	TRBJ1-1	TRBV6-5	TGTGCCAGCAGTTACGGAGGCAGGGTGAACACTGAAGCTTTCTTT	CASSYGGRVNTEAFF
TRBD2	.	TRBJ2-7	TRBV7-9	TGTGCCAGCAGCAAGGGACTAGTCGAGCAGTACTTC	CASSKGLVEQYF
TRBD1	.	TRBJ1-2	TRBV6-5	TGTGCCAGCAGTCCGCCGGGACAGGGTCGTGGCTACACCTTC	CASSPPGQGRGYTF
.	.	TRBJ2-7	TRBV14	TGTGCCAGCAGCACCCGCAAGAAGGGGGATTTCTCCTACGAGCAGTACTTC	CASSTRKKGDFSYEQYF
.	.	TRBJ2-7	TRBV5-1	TGCGCCAGCAGCCGGCGGGACCAAAACTACGAGCAGTACTTC	CASSRRDQNYEQYF
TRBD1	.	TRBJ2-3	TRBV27	TGTGCCAGCAGTTCCGACAGGGGGGGATACACAGATACGCAGTATTTT	CASSSDRGGYTDTQYF
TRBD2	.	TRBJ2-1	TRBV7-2	TGTGCCAGCAGGGCGGGGTTTGATAGACTAGCGGGAGGAAGTGAGCAGTTCTTC	CASRAGFDRLAGGSEQFF
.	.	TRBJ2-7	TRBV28	TGTGCCACCAAAGACAGGATTCCCTACGAGCAGTACTTC	CATKDRIPYEQYF
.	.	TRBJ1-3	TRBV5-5	TGTGCCAGCAGCTTGGGGAACTCTGGAAACACCATATATTTT	CASSLGNSGNTIYF
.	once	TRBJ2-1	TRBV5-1	TGCGCCAGCAGCTTGGCCGCGGGCGATGAGCAGTTCTTC	CASSLAAGDEQFF
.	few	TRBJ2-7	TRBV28	TGTGCCAGCAGGGGCCGAAGCTACGAGCAGTACTTC	CASRGRSYEQYF
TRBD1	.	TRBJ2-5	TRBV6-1	TGTGCCAGTACCCGGGACAGGGCGGGGGAGACCCAGTACTTC	CASTRDRAGETQYF
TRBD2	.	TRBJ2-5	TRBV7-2	TGTGCCAGCAAGCCGGGACTAGGGGTTGAGACCCAGTACTTC	CASKPGLGVETQYF
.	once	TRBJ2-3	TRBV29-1	TGCAGCGTCGCCGCGAACACAGATACGCAGTATTTT	CSVAANTDTQYF
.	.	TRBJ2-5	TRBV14	TGTGCCAGCAGAGTGGATGGGGAGACCCAGTACTTC	CASRVDGETQYF
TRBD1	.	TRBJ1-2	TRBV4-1	TGCGCCAGCAGCCAACGATTGGACAGGCCCAACTATGGCTACACCTTC	CASSQRLDRPNYGYTF
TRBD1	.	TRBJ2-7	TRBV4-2	TGTGCCAGCAGCCAAGACAGGACAGGGGCTTACGAGCAGTACTTC	CASSQDRTGAYEQYF
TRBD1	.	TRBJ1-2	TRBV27	TGTGCCAGCAGGAACAGGGGGCAAGTAGACTATGGCTACACCTTC	CASRNRGQVDYGYTF
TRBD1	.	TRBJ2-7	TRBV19	TGTGCCAGTACGAGTGGACAGGGGACTTCCGAGCAGTACTTC	CASTSGQGTSEQYF
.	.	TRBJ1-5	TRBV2	TGTGCCAGCAGTGAAGACAGGGCCTTCTATAGCAATCAGCCCCAGCATTTT	CASSEDRAFYSNQPQHF